The 17 T cell receptor beta chains in this list originate from one sample, sequenced in a study of shared clonotypes between healthy human individuals. The assay was immunoSEQ multiplex PCR, and TCRdb's table has in-frame clones only and misses some. The profile covers roughly 1.5 million clones, with 95% to 99% appearing a single time and around 0.47% taken by the ten largest. Sequencing used naive CD4+ T cells sorted from blood. Subset defined: CD45RA+ positively selected. The source of these receptors is a man younger than 45 in good health.

The chain has TRBV5-1 and TRBJ2-3, with D unresolved. Germline V lookup: CDR1 SGHRS, CDR2 YFSETQ. This CDR3 contains 13 residues. V was clipped by 4 bases and J by 4 bases, with 10 bases between them. CDR3 bases: TGCGCCAGCAGCCAAAACATCGCAGATACGCAGTATTTT. Translation gives CASSQNIADTQYF.

The chain uses TRBV13 and TRBJ2-7; possible D gene TRBD2, 5 bases. The length of the CDR3 is 14 residues. Trimming stripped 5 bases from V and 2 bases from J, with 13 bases between. Germline CDR1 PRHDT, CDR2 FYEKMQ (reference sequence). The CDR3 sequence is CASSPQRHPYEQYF. CDR3 in DNA: TGTGCCAGCAGCCCCCAGCGGCACCCCTACGAGCAGTACTTC.

Only one count was recorded for this clone. V and J are TRBV10-3 and TRBJ2-1; TRBD2 matches 8 bases. The CDR3 runs 17 residues. With 6 bases clipped from V and 7 bases from J, the junction kept 17 bases outside the gene matches. Germline V gene data show CDR1 as ENHRY and CDR2 as SYGVKD. The CDR3 reads CAISGWGSGSPVNEQFF. CDR3 coding DNA: TGTGCCATCAGCGGATGGGGGAGCGGGAGCCCAGTTAATGAGCAGTTCTTC.

Turning to this clone: The sample holds other DNA sequences that translate to the same CDR3. This sequence joins TRBV9 and TRBJ2-1; 8 positions match TRBD2. V gave up 0 bases and J gave up 6 bases; unmatched junction bases: 5. The CDR3 is 15 residues long. Germline V gene lookup returns CDR1 SGDLS and CDR2 YYNGEE. The CDR3 region is CASSVGTSGFNEQFF. The CDR3 DNA follows: TGTGCCAGCAGCGTAGGTACTAGCGGCTTCAATGAGCAGTTCTTC.

The chain carries TRBV28 and TRBJ2-2; 10 nucleotides match TRBD2. The V gene end was trimmed by 7 bases and the J gene end by 4 bases; junction bases not matched to a gene: 6. The CDR3 runs to 15 residues. The V gene's germline CDR1 is MDHEN and CDR2 SYDVKM. The CDR3 reads CASKGLAETTGELFF. In DNA, the CDR3 is TGTGCCAGCAAAGGACTAGCGGAGACCACCGGGGAGCTGTTTTTT. The full variable domain, with the rest looked up from reference TRBV28 and TRBJ2-2, is DVKVTQSSRYLVKRTGEKVFLECVQDMDHENMFWYRQDPGLGLRLIYFSYDVKMKEKGDIPEGYSVSREKKERFSLILESASTNQTSMYLCASKGLAETTGELFFGEGSRLTVL.

CDR3 DNA: TGTGCCAGCTCACCGCCGGGACAGGAAGAAAAACTGTTTTTT. Protein sequence: CASSPPGQEEKLFF. The chain carries TRBV18 and TRBJ1-4, with 8 bases matching TRBD1. Germline trimming cut 3 bases from V and 8 bases from J; bases unmatched to any gene: 5. Germline CDR1 is KGHSH and CDR2 is LQKENI. The CDR3 runs 14 residues. Full variable domain (rest looked up from reference TRBV18 and TRBJ1-4): NAGVMQNPRHLVRRRGQEARLRCSPMKGHSHVYWYRQLPEEGLKFMVYLQKENIIDESGMPKERFSAEFPKEGPSILRIQQVVRGDSAAYFCASSPPGQEEKLFFGSGTQLSVL.

The table lists this clone with a count of one. The chain carries TRBV10-3 and TRBJ1-1, with D tentatively TRBD1 (5 bases). In germline, CDR1 is ENHRY, CDR2 SYGVKD. CDR3 length: 16 residues. V dropped 4 bases and J dropped 4 bases, with 19 bases sitting between them. CDR3 amino acids: CAISVTLGVRGTEAFF. CDR3 sequence (DNA): TGTGCCATCAGTGTGACGCTAGGGGTTAGGGGCACTGAAGCTTTCTTT.

This clone was counted a single time. The gene calls are TRBV5-1 and TRBJ2-2; 14 bases agree with TRBD2. J lost 7 bases, V lost 0 bases, and 2 bases had no gene match. Germline CDR1 and CDR2: SGHRS and YFSETQ. The CDR3 spans 16 residues. The CDR3 reads CASSLVGTSGSGELFF. DNA for the CDR3: TGCGCCAGCAGCTTGGTCGGGACTAGCGGGAGCGGGGAGCTGTTTTTT. The full variable domain, in which reference TRBV5-1 and TRBJ2-2 provide the parts outside the CDR3, is KAGVTQTPRYLIKTRGQQVTLSCSPISGHRSVSWYQQTPGQGLQFLFEYFSETQRNKGNFPGRFSGRQFSNSRSEMNVSTLELGDSALYLCASSLVGTSGSGELFFGEGSRLTVL.

V usage is TRBV6-4 and J usage is TRBJ2-2; 10 positions match TRBD2. Germline CDR1 reads MRHNA; CDR2 reads SNTAGT. J gave up 2 bases and V 6 bases, and 3 bases lay outside the gene matches. The CDR3 has 15 amino acids. CDR3 sequence: CASSLLAGNTGELFF. Here the CDR3 DNA reads TGTGCCAGCAGCTTACTAGCGGGAAACACCGGGGAGCTGTTTTTT.

The rearrangement joins TRBV29-1 to TRBJ2-7; TRBD2 matches at 11 bases. This CDR3 region has 15 residues. V shed 6 bases, J shed 2 bases, and the junction held 9 bases outside the gene matches. CDR1 is SQVTM and CDR2 is ANQGSEA in the germline V gene. The DNA for the CDR3 is TGCAGCGTCGTATTAGCGGGAGGGTCGGCCTACGAGCAGTACTTC. Translation gives CSVVLAGGSAYEQYF.

This clone has a single count. At the DNA level, this CDR3 is encoded by other sequences in the same sample as well. V and J are TRBV5-4 and TRBJ1-5; D possibly corresponds to TRBD1 (6 bases). CDR3 length equals 14 residues. The V end lost 2 bases, the J end lost 5 bases, and 11 bases lay between the germline ends. Germline CDR1 SGHNT, CDR2 YYREEE (reference sequence). CDR3: CASSLGGGDQPQHF. The CDR3 DNA reads as TGTGCCAGCAGCTTAGGAGGGGGGGATCAGCCCCAGCATTTT.

The rearrangement links TRBV19 to TRBJ2-3; the D gene is possibly TRBD2 (5 bases). The V and J ends lost 7 bases and 6 bases respectively, with 20 bases between them. Germline values: CDR1 LNHDA, CDR2 SQIVND (reference sequence). The CDR3 covers 15 residues. This chain's CDR3 is CASTLSRAAGDTQYF. For the CDR3, the DNA is TGTGCCAGTACCCTATCGCGGGCGGCAGGTGATACGCAGTATTTT.

This chain uses TRBV10-1 with TRBJ1-1; perhaps TRBD1 as D (5 bases). This CDR3 is built from 13 residues. Trimming left V 6 bases short and J 1 base short, with 9 bases between. The germline V gene encodes CDR1 WNHNN and CDR2 SYGVQD (reference sequence). The CDR3 reads CASSGQSNTEAFF. The CDR3 DNA is TGCGCCAGCAGCGGACAATCGAACACTGAAGCTTTCTTT.

This chain joins TRBV28 and TRBJ2-1; 11 nucleotides match TRBD2. CDR3 length equals 17 residues. Germline values: CDR1 MDHEN, CDR2 SYDVKM. With V trimmed by 4 bases and J by 4 bases, 9 bases remained unmatched. DNA of the CDR3: TGTGCCAGCAGTTCCATAGACCTAGCGGGAGGTTACAATGAGCAGTTCTTC. Translated, it gives CASSSIDLAGGYNEQFF. Together with reference TRBV28 and TRBJ2-1, the CDR3 gives the full variable domain: DVKVTQSSRYLVKRTGEKVFLECVQDMDHENMFWYRQDPGLGLRLIYFSYDVKMKEKGDIPEGYSVSREKKERFSLILESASTNQTSMYLCASSSIDLAGGYNEQFFGPGTRLTVL.

The chain links TRBV30 to TRBJ2-7, with a tentative D call TRBD2 (7 bases). Germline CDR1 and CDR2: GTSNPN and SVGIG (reference sequence). CDR3 length equals 13 residues. The V gene lost 1 base and the J gene lost 6 bases, with 13 bases spanning the gap. The CDR3 region has the DNA TGTGCCTGGAGTGCAGGGAGGGGGGGCGAGCAGTACTTC. This codes for CAWSAGRGGEQYF.

The chain carries TRBV2 and TRBJ2-1; 11 positions agree with TRBD2. From germline, CDR1 is SNHLY and CDR2 FYNNEI. The CDR3 has 14 amino acids. V lost 5 bases to trimming and J lost 5 bases; unmatched junction nucleotides: 2. The CDR3 loop is CASSRLAGNNEQFF. For the CDR3, the DNA is TGTGCCAGCAGTAGACTAGCGGGAAACAATGAGCAGTTCTTC. Variable domain in full (rest from reference TRBV2 and TRBJ2-1): EPEVTQTPSHQVTQMGQEVILRCVPISNHLYFYWYRQILGQKVEFLVSFYNNEISEKSEIFDDQFSVERPDGSNFTLKIRSTKLEDSAMYFCASSRLAGNNEQFFGPGTRLTVL.

The chain combines TRBV5-1 with TRBJ1-1, with no clear D. CDR1 SGHRS and CDR2 YFSETQ come from the germline V gene. The CDR3 has 14 residues. The V and J ends lost 1 base and 5 bases respectively, with 12 bases between them. The CDR3 DNA reads as TGCGCCAGCAGCTTGACAGATGGGAGTACTGAAGCTTTCTTT. Translated, it gives CASSLTDGSTEAFF.